The clone carrying this T cell receptor beta chain came up once. Source study methods: How many nucleated cells were present was estimated from reference gene primer amplification. Sequencing used immunoSEQ multiplex PCR; TCRdb keeps in-frame clones, though not all of them. The DNA gave D and trimming, while V, J and clone size come from that table. The sample yields fewer than 55,000 clones, 85% to 90% seen once. This sample is drawn from a study of blood T cell repertoires in COVID-19. Across the study: The analysed material was cDNA or gDNA that came from T cells, B-cell-depleted T cells, or PBMCs.

There are 13 residues in the CDR3. The V end lost 3 bases, the J end lost 2 bases, and 7 bases lay between the germline ends. The receptor's source is an elderly man with active or convalescent COVID-19. The sequencing input was peripheral blood. The J gene is TRBJ1-1, the V gene TRBV12-3 or TRBV12-4, with D maybe TRBD1 (6 bases). CDR3 amino acids: CASSLDSNTEAFF. The CDR3 DNA reads as TGTGCCAGCAGTTTGGACAGTAACACTGAAGCTTTCTTT.